Given below is one TCR beta chain in context. Antigen: not known. The data stem from a study of cytomegalovirus exposure and HLA in healthy donors. Study conclusions and caveats: It was likely that a cluster of highly shared sequence variants was a sequencing artifact. Cytomegalovirus association was assigned to 170 or so TCR beta chains. Rarity held for most TCR sequences, but there were some public TCRs that occurred in many donors.

PCR was performed using 60 Vbeta and 13 Jbeta primers. Data came from immunoSEQ multiplex PCR; TCRdb stores just in-frame clones and leaves some out. The data contain over 130,000 clones, 82% of them singletons. Germline CDR1 and CDR2: LNHDA and SQIVND (reference sequence). The germline V and J ends were trimmed by 5 bases and 7 bases, with 14 bases remaining between them. CDR3 length: 13 amino acids. Sequencing was done on a sample of PBMCs. The V gene is TRBV19, the J gene TRBJ1-2, with D perhaps matching TRBD1 (6 bases). This clonotype originated in a male donor in good health and CMV-seronegative. CDR3 DNA: TGTGCCAGTAGTTACGAGACAGGATCTGGCTACACCTTC. Its protein product is CASSYETGSGYTF.